The present entry profiles one TCR beta chain with its context. This clone has only a few counts. Its antigen remains unidentified. One end of the junction is discordant with germline, which a read error may explain. The collaborating institutions used their own protocols to collect whole blood in K2EDTA tubes. Collaborator samples were shipped for TCRbeta analysis as frozen whole blood, isolated PBMCs, or DNA extracted from either sample type. The CDR3 holds 18 amino acids from the cysteine to the phenylalanine. The kept DNA is CDR3 alone, 54 bases in frame from the first base. As encoded in the germline V gene, CDR1 is SNHLY while CDR2 is FYNNEI. This entry belongs to a study of blood T cell repertoires in COVID-19 (dated by TCRdb to between 2020 and 2021). Study-wide context: The collaborator samples originated in the United States, Italy and Spain and spanned the acute and convalescent phases of COVID-19. The prospective study material was composed of cDNA or gDNA derived from T cells, B-cell-depleted T cells, or PBMCs. Deeply sampled blood TCRbeta repertoires from subjects exposed to, actively infected with, or recovered from COVID-19 were included in the dataset. The repertoires were made available in a free public database intended to serve as a resource for research on the immune response to SARS-CoV-2. Samples came from the ongoing ImmuneRACE study (first 160 participants) plus 1,254 subjects from 6 global collaborators. Nearly every sample came with metadata listing a de-identified subject ID, COVID-19 status, age in years and sex. Where available, HLA class I and class II types were taken from metadata supplied by the sample provider and were not determined by assay-based typing.

Study-wide findings and limitations: How much clinical and demographic metadata was included differed by source and by participant, and the metadata was provided uncurated.

TCRbeta CDR3 regions were amplified from genomic DNA by means of the immunoSEQ Assay, a bias-controlled multiplex PCR. Processing in the source paper ran as follows. The number of nucleated cells in each sample was estimated from the amplification of reference gene primers within the assay. To quantify the absolute abundance of each unique TCRbeta CDR3 rearrangement, sequence reads were collapsed and filtered. For each sample, productive Simpson clonality was calculated by taking the square root of Simpson's diversity index across productive rearrangements. Held by TCRdb, this immuneACCESS table contains in-frame sequences only and omits some clones. Under half of the omission traces to an unresolved V gene where checked; the cause of the rest is unknown. The V and J calls and clone size were taken over from that table, and D and trimming were inferred from the DNA. In this sample the table shows a few hundred thousand clones, roughly 80% of which occur a single time. Jointly, the top ten make up roughly 10% of the sample.

This clonotype originated in a man at least 80 years old with acute or convalescent COVID-19. Sequenced: peripheral blood. Rearrangement joined TRBV2 to TRBJ2-1, with 11 bases aligning to TRBD1. The nucleotide sequence is TGTGCCAGCGGTGAGGGGACAGGGGGGTTCGGATCCTACAATGAGCAGTTCTTC. Its product reads: CASGEGTGGFGSYNEQFF.